One sample yielded the 25 T cell receptor beta chains listed below, sequenced in a study of blood T cell repertoires in COVID-19. The data were produced by immunoSEQ multiplex PCR, yet TCRdb's version contains in-frame clones alone and is incomplete. Of approximately 73,000 clones in the sample, around 86% were seen once. The sample comprised peripheral blood. Receptors were obtained from a woman aged 60-75 years with acute or convalescent COVID-19.

This clone was seen only once. This chain connects TRBV7-3 to TRBJ1-2, with D uncertain. The germline V gene has CDR1 SGHTA and CDR2 FQGTGA. This CDR3 is 13 amino acids long. V was pared by 0 bases and J by 5 bases, with 7 bases between. The CDR3 loop reads CASSLTGEYGYTF. Here the CDR3 DNA reads TGTGCCAGCAGCTTAACAGGAGAATATGGCTACACCTTC. Together with reference TRBV7-3 and TRBJ1-2, the CDR3 gives the full variable domain: GAGVSQTPSNKVTEKGKYVELRCDPISGHTALYWYRQSLGQGPEFLIYFQGTGAADDSGLPNDRFFAVRPEGSVSTLKIQRTERGDSAVYLCASSLTGEYGYTFGSGTRLTVV.

The chain employs TRBV18 and TRBJ1-2; 7 bases match TRBD1. This CDR3 contains 14 residues. V shed 3 bases, J shed 0 bases, and the junction held 1 base outside the gene matches. In germline, CDR1 is KGHSH, CDR2 LQKENI. CDR3 in amino acids: CASSPGQPNYGYTF. The CDR3 bases are TGTGCCAGCTCACCGGGACAGCCTAACTATGGCTACACCTTC.

In its sample, this clone was seen once. The chain has TRBV15 and TRBJ1-5, with TRBD1 matching over 7 bases. The V and J ends lost 0 bases and 6 bases, in that order; junction bases with no gene match: 14. The germline V gene has CDR1 LNHNV and CDR2 YYDKDF (reference sequence). The CDR3 has 18 residues. CDR3 nucleotide sequence: TGTGCCACCAGCAGAGATCGCCCCACCACAGGGGTTAGTCAGCCCCAGCATTTT. It encodes CATSRDRPTTGVSQPQHF.

Only one count was recorded for this clone. V usage is TRBV28 and J usage is TRBJ1-4; a possible D gene is TRBD1 (6 bases). The CDR3 consists of 14 residues. The V gene lost 4 bases and the J gene lost 7 bases, with 13 bases spanning the gap. CDR1 is MDHEN and CDR2 is SYDVKM in the germline V gene. CDR3 bases: TGTGCCAGCAGTTCGGTCCAGGGGCGTGAAAAACTGTTTTTT. It codes for CASSSVQGREKLFF.

This sequence joins TRBV19 and TRBJ2-7; weak D call: TRBD1 (5 bases). This CDR3 region has 11 residues. Trimming took 5 bases from V and 5 from J, leaving 7 bases between them. Germline lookup yields CDR1 LNHDA and CDR2 SQIVND (reference sequence). The CDR3 nucleotides read TGTGCCAGTAGTCAAGGGGACGAGCAGTACTTC. Amino acids: CASSQGDEQYF.

This sequence joins TRBV3-1 (or the pseudogene TRBV3-2) and TRBJ1-2, with D uncertain. The length of the CDR3 is 16 residues. The germline gives CDR1 LGHDT, CDR2 YNNKEL (reference sequence). V lost 4 bases and J lost 3, with 18 bases in between. The CDR3 sequence: CASSPSGRELHYGYTF. The DNA for the CDR3 is TGTGCCAGCAGCCCATCAGGCAGAGAGCTTCACTATGGCTACACCTTC.

In its sample, this clone was seen once. CDR3 in amino acids: CASSSGQDYTDTQYF. CDR3 DNA sequence: TGTGCCAGCAGCTCCGGACAGGATTACACAGATACGCAGTATTTT. The rearrangement joins TRBV6-6 to TRBJ2-3; 7 nucleotides match TRBD1. The V gene end was trimmed by 6 bases and the J gene end by 2 bases; junction bases not matched to a gene: 8. CDR1 and CDR2 from the germline V gene are MNHNY and SVGAGI (reference sequence). The CDR3 extends over 15 amino acids.

The chain's CDR3 is CASSVYSQETQYF. In DNA, the CDR3 is TGTGCCAGCAGCGTGTATTCGCAAGAGACCCAGTACTTC. J is TRBJ2-5 and V is TRBV9; D gene ambiguous. Germline CDR1 is SGDLS and CDR2 is YYNGEE. CDR3 length: 13 residues. Trimming stripped 2 bases from V and 2 bases from J, with 7 bases between.

The chain has TRBV11-2 and TRBJ2-7; no clear D gene. Per the germline V gene, CDR1 is SGHAT and CDR2 is FQNNGV. The CDR3 sequence is 12 residues long. V lost 5 bases and J 3 bases, leaving 8 bases between the germline ends. The DNA for the CDR3 is TGTGCCAGCAGCCCCCCCAGCTACGAGCAGTACTTC. It specifies CASSPPSYEQYF.

The V gene is TRBV24-1, the J gene TRBJ2-2; 8 nucleotides align to TRBD2. V shed 3 bases, J shed 8 bases, and the junction held 13 bases outside the gene matches. The CDR3 contains 17 residues. Germline-derived CDR1 and CDR2 are KGHDR and SFDVKD. CDR3 region: CATSDPSGSNSLGELFF. The CDR3 DNA follows: TGTGCCACCAGTGATCCCAGCGGGAGTAATAGTCTAGGGGAGCTGTTTTTT.

The gene calls are TRBV3-1 (or the pseudogene TRBV3-2) and TRBJ2-3; D ambiguous. V lost 1 base and J lost 6, with 11 bases in between. This CDR3 region has 14 residues. CDR1 is LGHDT, CDR2 YNNKEL, per germline (reference sequence). The CDR3 sequence is CASSQGAGTDTQYF. The CDR3 DNA reads as TGTGCCAGCAGCCAAGGGGCAGGAACGGATACGCAGTATTTT.

The chain is built from TRBV5-1 and TRBJ2-5; TRBD1 matches at 9 bases. V shed 0 bases, J shed 4 bases, and the junction held 4 bases outside the gene matches. This CDR3 is 15 amino acids long. Germline CDR1 and CDR2: SGHRS and YFSETQ. CDR3 coding DNA: TGCGCCAGCAGCTTGGTTGACAGGGGGAGAGAGACCCAGTACTTC. Translating gives CASSLVDRGRETQYF.

This sequence joins TRBV18 and TRBJ2-2; TRBD1 agrees at 9 bases. From germline, CDR1 is KGHSH and CDR2 LQKENI. CDR3 length: 15 amino acids. The V segment lost 3 bases and the J segment 3 bases; nucleotides outside the gene matches: 2. The CDR3 region has the DNA TGTGCCAGCTCACCCGGGACAGGGTACACCGGGGAGCTGTTTTTT. Translating gives CASSPGTGYTGELFF.

This sequence joins TRBV19 and TRBJ1-1; no firm D call. The CDR3 loop spans 15 amino acids. Trimming shortened V by 5 bases and J by 1 base, and 14 bases separated the two germline ends. The germline CDR1 and CDR2 sequences are LNHDA and SQIVND (reference sequence). The CDR3, as DNA: TGTGCCAGTAGTCCTCTCGGGTTGACGAACACTGAAGCTTTCTTT. Translation: CASSPLGLTNTEAFF.

The V and J genes are TRBV27 and TRBJ2-7; 12 bases are a match to TRBD1. This CDR3 has 14 residues. Germline trimming cut 6 bases from V and 6 bases from J; bases unmatched to any gene: 6. The germline CDR1 and CDR2 sequences are MNHEY and SMNVEV (reference sequence). The CDR3 nucleotides are TGTGCCAGCAGATGGGACAGGGGGCGAGGCGAGCAGTACTTC. Protein: CASRWDRGRGEQYF.

This clone is a singleton in its sample. The CDR3 DNA sequence: TGTGCCAGCAGAGCCGCGGACAGGGCTGGTCAGCCCCAGCATTTT. Residues: CASRAADRAGQPQHF. J is TRBJ1-5 and V is TRBV6-5; 8 positions match TRBD1. With 6 bases clipped from V and 6 bases from J, the junction kept 10 bases outside the gene matches. The germline gives CDR1 MNHEY, CDR2 SVGAGI. This CDR3 is built from 15 residues.

This clone was counted between two and nine times. This rearrangement joins TRBV6-5 to TRBJ2-7, with 11 bases aligning to TRBD2. Per germline, CDR1 MNHEY and CDR2 SVGAGI. The CDR3 spans 13 residues. With V trimmed by 10 bases and J by 6 bases, 8 bases remained unmatched. The chain's CDR3 is CATHSGGAGEQYF. CDR3 sequence (DNA): TGTGCCACCCATAGCGGGGGGGCTGGCGAGCAGTACTTC.

The chain recombines TRBV7-9 with TRBJ2-2; 13 nucleotides match TRBD2. The germline gives CDR1 SEHNR, CDR2 FQNEAQ (reference sequence). The CDR3 runs to 18 residues. With 6 bases clipped from V and 4 bases from J, the junction kept 11 bases outside the gene matches. This chain's CDR3 is CASRPNFTSGGATGELFF. As DNA, the CDR3 is TGTGCCAGCAGGCCTAACTTCACTAGCGGGGGGGCCACCGGGGAGCTGTTTTTT.

The J gene is TRBJ1-5, the V gene TRBV30; D gene unclear. This CDR3 region has 14 residues. Trimming cost V 0 bases and J 6 bases, with 12 bases left between them. Germline V gene data show CDR1 as GTSNPN and CDR2 as SVGIG (reference sequence). CDR3 bases: TGTGCCTGGAGTGTACCGGTGTCCGGTCAGCCCCAGCATTTT. This sequence encodes CAWSVPVSGQPQHF.

The rearrangement uses TRBV19 and TRBJ1-2; 7 bases match TRBD1. J was trimmed by 7 bases and V by 6 bases; bases with no gene match: 14. CDR3 length: 15 amino acids. Germline CDR1 LNHDA, CDR2 SQIVND (reference sequence). This CDR3 reads CASSISPDRDTGYTF. The CDR3, as DNA: TGTGCCAGTAGCATATCGCCCGACAGGGACACTGGCTACACCTTC.

The rearrangement links TRBV24-1 to TRBJ2-7; 7 nucleotides line up with TRBD1. The CDR3 totals 12 residues. In germline, CDR1 is KGHDR, CDR2 SFDVKD. V lost 7 bases, J lost 5 bases, and 4 bases stayed unmatched. The CDR3 loop reads CATSRDSHEQYF. For the CDR3, the DNA is TGTGCCACCAGCCGGGACAGCCACGAGCAGTACTTC.

The J gene is TRBJ2-7, the V gene TRBV5-8; weak D call: TRBD2 (6 bases). Trimming shortened V by 5 bases and J by 1 base, and 13 bases separated the two germline ends. CDR3 length: 14 residues. Germline V gene lookup returns CDR1 SGHTS and CDR2 YDEGEE. The DNA of the CDR3 is TGTGCCAGCAGGGCCTTGGGGGGTTCCTACGAGCAGTACTTC. It is translated as CASRALGGSYEQYF.

The chain couples TRBV6-5 to TRBJ1-2; perhaps TRBD1 as D (6 bases). The germline V gene encodes CDR1 MNHEY and CDR2 SVGAGI. V lost 0 bases, J lost 4 bases, and 12 bases lay in between. The CDR3 length is 15 residues. As DNA, the CDR3 is TGTGCCAGCAGTTACTCGGGGGGGGGCCTCTATGGCTACACCTTC. It encodes CASSYSGGGLYGYTF.

V and J are TRBV6-5 and TRBJ2-7; 8 bases are a match to TRBD2. This CDR3 contains 14 residues. The V gene's germline CDR1 is MNHEY and CDR2 SVGAGI. The trim removed 6 bases at V and 2 bases at J, leaving 6 bases unmatched. This CDR3 is CASRMTSATYEQYF. CDR3 nucleotide sequence: TGTGCCAGCAGGATGACTAGCGCAACCTACGAGCAGTACTTC.

The chain is built from TRBV29-1 and TRBJ1-1; D unclear. The CDR3 sequence is 13 residues long. V dropped 4 bases and J dropped 4 bases, with 13 bases sitting between them. CDR1 and CDR2 (germline): SQVTM, ANQGSEA. The CDR3: CSVVTLTGTEAFF. The DNA of the CDR3 is TGCAGCGTTGTTACCCTCACTGGCACTGAAGCTTTCTTT.